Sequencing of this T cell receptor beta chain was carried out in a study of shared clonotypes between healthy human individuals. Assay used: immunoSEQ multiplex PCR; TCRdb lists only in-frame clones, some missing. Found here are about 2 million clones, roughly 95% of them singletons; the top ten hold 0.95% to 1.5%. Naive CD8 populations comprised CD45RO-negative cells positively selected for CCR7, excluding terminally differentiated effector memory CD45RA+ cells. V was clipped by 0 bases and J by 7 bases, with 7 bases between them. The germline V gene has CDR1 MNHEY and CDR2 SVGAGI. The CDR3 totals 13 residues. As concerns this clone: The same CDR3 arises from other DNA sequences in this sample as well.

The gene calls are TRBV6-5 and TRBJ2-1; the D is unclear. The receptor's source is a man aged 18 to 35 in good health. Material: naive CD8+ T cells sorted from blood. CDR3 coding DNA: TGTGCCAGCAGTTACTCTGCCGGAAATGAGCAGTTCTTC. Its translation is CASSYSAGNEQFF.